Shown below are 5 T cell receptor beta chains from a single sample sequenced in a study of blood T cell repertoires in COVID-19. Clones were sequenced by immunoSEQ multiplex PCR, and TCRdb holds only the in-frame ones, with some missing. The data contain roughly 260,000 clones, about 89% of them singletons. The specimen was peripheral blood. Receptors originate from a man in his forties who had recovered from COVID-19.

V gene TRBV6-4 combines with J gene TRBJ2-2; 14 nucleotides match TRBD2. The CDR3 runs 17 residues. CDR1 and CDR2 from the germline V gene are MRHNA and SNTAGT. The V segment lost 0 bases and the J segment 6 bases; nucleotides outside the gene matches: 3. The CDR3 here is CASSDSRGLAGAGELFF. The CDR3 DNA follows: TGTGCCAGCAGTGACTCGAGGGGACTAGCGGGAGCCGGGGAGCTGTTTTTT.

This clone was counted a single time. The V call is TRBV11-2, the J call TRBJ2-3, with D unresolved. CDR1 and CDR2 (germline): SGHAT, FQNNGV. This CDR3 is built from 17 residues. The V gene lost 4 bases and the J gene lost 2 bases, with 19 bases spanning the gap. CDR3 nucleotides: TGTGCCAGCAGCTCATCTCCTCAGCGCTCCACCACAGATACGCAGTATTTT. Amino acid sequence: CASSSSPQRSTTDTQYF.

This CDR3 is CASSLPGQSYEQYF. CDR3 DNA: TGTGCCAGCAGCCTCCCAGGTCAATCCTACGAGCAGTACTTC. The chain joins TRBV3-1 (or the pseudogene TRBV3-2) to TRBJ2-7; D unresolved. Trimming pared 4 bases from V and 1 base from J, leaving 11 bases between. The CDR3 consists of 14 residues. The germline V gene encodes CDR1 LGHDT and CDR2 YNNKEL (reference sequence).

The gene calls are TRBV6-5 and TRBJ2-5; no clear D. The CDR3 consists of 11 residues. Trimming cost V 5 bases and J 8 bases, with 9 bases left between them. CDR1 and CDR2 (germline): MNHEY, SVGAGI. The CDR3 spells CASSIPGTQYF. CDR3 coding DNA: TGTGCCAGCAGTATTCCTGGCACCCAGTACTTC.

The V and J genes are TRBV24-1 and TRBJ2-1; 7 positions agree with TRBD1. Germline values: CDR1 KGHDR, CDR2 SFDVKD. CDR3 length: 16 amino acids. V was pared by 3 bases and J by 0 bases, with 4 bases of the junction left unmatched. CDR3 sequence (DNA): TGTGCCACCAGTGATCGGACAGGTAGCTCCTACAATGAGCAGTTCTTC. Its translation: CATSDRTGSSYNEQFF.